This T cell receptor beta chain was recovered during a study of cytomegalovirus exposure and HLA in healthy donors. 13 Jbeta primers and 60 Vbeta primers were used for the PCR. Assay: immunoSEQ multiplex PCR; the TCRdb copy retains only in-frame clones and omits some. The sample has 150,000 to 200,000 clones, 65% to 80% seen once. The trim removed 4 bases at V and 7 bases at J, leaving 18 bases unmatched. This CDR3 has 19 amino acids. Germline CDR1 reads SGDLS; CDR2 reads YYNGEE. The study's findings and limits: Excluded: some indistinguishable V segments such as TRBV6-2 and TRBV6-3. An observed cluster of highly shared sequence variants was recorded as a likely sequencing artifact.

As concerns this clone: The target antigen is unknown.

The receptor comes from a young woman in good health and CMV-seropositive. Sequenced material: PBMCs. The chain is built from TRBV9 and TRBJ2-5, with 14 positions matching TRBD2. CDR3 in amino acids: CASSPRTSGGLQVSGTQYF. CDR3 bases: TGTGCCAGCAGCCCGAGGACTAGCGGGGGGCTCCAGGTGTCGGGGACCCAGTACTTC.